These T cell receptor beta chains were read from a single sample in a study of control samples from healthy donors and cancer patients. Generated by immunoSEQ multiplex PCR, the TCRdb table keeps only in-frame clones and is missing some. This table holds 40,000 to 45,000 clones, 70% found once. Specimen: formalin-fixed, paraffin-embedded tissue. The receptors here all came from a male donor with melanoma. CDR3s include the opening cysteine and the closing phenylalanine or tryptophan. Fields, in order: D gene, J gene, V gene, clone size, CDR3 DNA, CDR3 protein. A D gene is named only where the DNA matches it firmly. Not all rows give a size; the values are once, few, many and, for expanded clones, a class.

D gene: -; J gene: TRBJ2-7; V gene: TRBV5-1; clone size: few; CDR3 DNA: TGCGCCAGCAGCTTGGTTGGAGGGGGCAGCGACGAGCAGTACTTC; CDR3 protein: CASSLVGGGSDEQYF
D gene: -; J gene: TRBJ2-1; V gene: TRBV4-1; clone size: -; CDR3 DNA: TGCGCCAGCAGCCAAGATGGCCTGAAATCCTACAATGAGCAGTTCTTC; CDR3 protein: CASSQDGLKSYNEQFF
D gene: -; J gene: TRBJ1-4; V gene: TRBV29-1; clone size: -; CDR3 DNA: TGCAGCGTTGAGGGAGGGATCCAGGGAAAACTGTTTTTT; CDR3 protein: CSVEGGIQGKLFF
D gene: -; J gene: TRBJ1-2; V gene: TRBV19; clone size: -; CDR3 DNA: TGTGCCACCCAGAATTTCCACTATGGCTACACCTTC; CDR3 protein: CATQNFHYGYTF
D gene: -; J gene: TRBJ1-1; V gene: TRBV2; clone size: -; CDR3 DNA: TGTGCCAGCAGAGAGAGGTCGGTTTACACTGAAGCTTTCTTT; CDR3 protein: CASRERSVYTEAFF
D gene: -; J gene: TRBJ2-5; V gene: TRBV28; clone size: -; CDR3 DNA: TGTGCCAGCAGTCCCTGGACTAAGGGCCAAGAGACCCAGTACTTC; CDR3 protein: CASSPWTKGQETQYF
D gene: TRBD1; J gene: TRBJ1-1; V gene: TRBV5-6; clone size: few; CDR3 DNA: TGTGCCAGCAGCTCCCCAGGGACAGGGATCGGCACTGAAGCTTTCTTT; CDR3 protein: CASSSPGTGIGTEAFF
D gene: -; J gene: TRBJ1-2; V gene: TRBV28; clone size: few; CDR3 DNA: TGTGCCTCGGGACTTGGTGGCAGGGTGGGGAATGGCTACACCTTC; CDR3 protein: CASGLGGRVGNGYTF
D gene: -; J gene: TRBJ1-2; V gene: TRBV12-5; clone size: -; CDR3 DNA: TGTGCTAGTGGTTTCCAGTGGGGGGTTAGGGTAGATGGCTACACCTTC; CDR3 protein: CASGFQWGVRVDGYTF
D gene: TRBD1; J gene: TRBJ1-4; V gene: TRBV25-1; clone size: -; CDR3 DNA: TGTGCCAGCAGTGATCGACCGGGACAGGGTGGTGAAAAACTGTTTTTT; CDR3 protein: CASSDRPGQGGEKLFF
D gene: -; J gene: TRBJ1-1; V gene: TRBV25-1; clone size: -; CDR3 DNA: TGTGCCAGCATTCAGGCCGAGGGCACTGAAGCTTTCTTT; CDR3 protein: CASIQAEGTEAFF
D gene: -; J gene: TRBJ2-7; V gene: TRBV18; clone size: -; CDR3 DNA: TGTGCCAGCTCACGACGACTGTACGAGCAGTACTTC; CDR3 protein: CASSRRLYEQYF
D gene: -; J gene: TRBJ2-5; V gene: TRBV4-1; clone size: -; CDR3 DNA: TGCGCCAGCAGCCCAGCCGCCCAGATAGAGACCCAGTACTTC; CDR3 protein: CASSPAAQIETQYF
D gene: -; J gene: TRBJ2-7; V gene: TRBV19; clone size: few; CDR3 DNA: TGTGCCAGTAGTATTCAGTGGGGAGATTACGAGCAGTACTTC; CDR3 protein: CASSIQWGDYEQYF
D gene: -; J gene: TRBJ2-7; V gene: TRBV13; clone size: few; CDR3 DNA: TGTGCCAGCAGCTTATTCAGGGGACGCGACGAGCAGTACTTC; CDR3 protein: CASSLFRGRDEQYF
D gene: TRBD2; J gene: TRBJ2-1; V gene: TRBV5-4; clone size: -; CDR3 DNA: TGTGCCAGCAGCTTCTCGACTAGCCGCAATGAGCAGTTCTTC; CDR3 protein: CASSFSTSRNEQFF
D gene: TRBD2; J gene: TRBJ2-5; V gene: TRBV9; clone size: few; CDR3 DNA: TGTGCCAGCAGCGTAGACGGGGTGACTAGCGGGCAAGAGACCCAGTACTTC; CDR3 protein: CASSVDGVTSGQETQYF
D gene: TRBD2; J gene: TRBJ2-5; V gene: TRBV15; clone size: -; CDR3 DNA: TGTGCCACCAGCAGAGACGGAGCGGGAGTAGAGACCCAGTACTTC; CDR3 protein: CATSRDGAGVETQYF
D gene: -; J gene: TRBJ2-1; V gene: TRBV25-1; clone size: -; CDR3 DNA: TGTGCCAGCAGTTGGACTCACTACAATGAGCAGTTCTTC; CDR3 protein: CASSWTHYNEQFF
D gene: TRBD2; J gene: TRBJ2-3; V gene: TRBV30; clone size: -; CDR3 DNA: TGTGCCTGGACCCTACGGGGCGGGAGCGCAGATACGCAGTATTTT; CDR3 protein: CAWTLRGGSADTQYF
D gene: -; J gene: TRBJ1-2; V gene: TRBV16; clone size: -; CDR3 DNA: TGTGCCAGCAGCCGACAGACGAACAACTATGGCTACACCTTC; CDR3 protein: CASSRQTNNYGYTF
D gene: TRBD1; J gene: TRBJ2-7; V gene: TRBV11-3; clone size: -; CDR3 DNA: TGTGCCAGCAGCGGCCGGGACAGGGGCAACGAGCAGTACTTC; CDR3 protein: CASSGRDRGNEQYF
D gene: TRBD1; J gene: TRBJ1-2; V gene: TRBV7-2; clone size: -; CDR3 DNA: TGTGCCAGCAGCTTAGCCCAGGGGGGGTATGGCTACACCTTC; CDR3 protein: CASSLAQGGYGYTF
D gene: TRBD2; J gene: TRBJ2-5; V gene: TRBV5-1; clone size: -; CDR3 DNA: TGCGCCAGCAGCCCGGGAATAACTAGCGGGAGAGGGGAGACCCAGTACTTC; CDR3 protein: CASSPGITSGRGETQYF
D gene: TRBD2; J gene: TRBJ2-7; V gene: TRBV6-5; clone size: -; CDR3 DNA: TGTGCCAGCACTCCTAGCGGGATTAGCTCCTACGAGCAGTACTTC; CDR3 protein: CASTPSGISSYEQYF
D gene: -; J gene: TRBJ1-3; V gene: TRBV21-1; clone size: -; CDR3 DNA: TGTGCCAGTCTGAGGGGTTCGGCCAGGGGGCAGCGGGGTGGAAACACCATATATTTT; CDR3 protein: CASLRGSARGQRGGNTIYF
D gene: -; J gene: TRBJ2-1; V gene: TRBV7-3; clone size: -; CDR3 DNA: TGTGCCAGCAGCTTCTCCACGGGACCTGAGCAGTTCTTC; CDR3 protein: CASSFSTGPEQFF
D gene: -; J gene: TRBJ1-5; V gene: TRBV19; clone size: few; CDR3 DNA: TGTGCCAGTAGATCCAGCAATCAGCCCCAGCATTTT; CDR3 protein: CASRSSNQPQHF
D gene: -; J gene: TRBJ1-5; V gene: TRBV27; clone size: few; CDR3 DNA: TGTGCCAGCAGTACGAATCGCGGAAGCAATCAGCCCCAGCATTTT; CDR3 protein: CASSTNRGSNQPQHF
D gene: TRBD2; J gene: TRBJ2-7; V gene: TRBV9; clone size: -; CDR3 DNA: TGTGCCAGCAGCGTATCCGCTAGCGGACCCTACGAGCAGTACTTC; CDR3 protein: CASSVSASGPYEQYF
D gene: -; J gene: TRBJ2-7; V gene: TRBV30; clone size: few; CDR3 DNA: TGTGCCTGGGAGGACGCCTCCCTAATATTC; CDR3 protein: CAWEDASLIF
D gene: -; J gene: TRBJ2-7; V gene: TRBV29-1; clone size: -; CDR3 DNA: TGCAGCGTTCAGAATTTCGACGAGCAGTACTTC; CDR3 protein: CSVQNFDEQYF
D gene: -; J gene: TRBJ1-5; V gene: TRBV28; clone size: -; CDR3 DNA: TGTGCCAGCAGTTTAACAGATAATAGCAATCAGCCCCAGCATTTT; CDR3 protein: CASSLTDNSNQPQHF
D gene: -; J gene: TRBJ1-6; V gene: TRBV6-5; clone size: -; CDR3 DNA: TGTGCCAGTAAAAGAGGCAGCCTGAATTCACCCCTCCACTTT; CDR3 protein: CASKRGSLNSPLHF
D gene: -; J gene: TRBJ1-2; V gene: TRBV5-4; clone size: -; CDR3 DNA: TGTGCCAGCACCACCGGGGGGCGAAGGGGAACTCCCAACTATGGCTACACCTTC; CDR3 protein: CASTTGGRRGTPNYGYTF
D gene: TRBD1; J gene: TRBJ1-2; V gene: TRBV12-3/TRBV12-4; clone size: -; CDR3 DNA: TGTGCCAGCAGCTGGACAGGGGTAGGCTACACCTTC; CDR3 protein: CASSWTGVGYTF
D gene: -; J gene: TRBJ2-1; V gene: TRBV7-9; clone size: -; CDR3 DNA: TGTGCCAGCAGCGACCGGGGTGCGCAGTTCTTC; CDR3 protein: CASSDRGAQFF
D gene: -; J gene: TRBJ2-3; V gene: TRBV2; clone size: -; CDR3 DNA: TGTGCCAGCGGTACTCCCTCCCAAAGCACAGATACGCAGTATTTT; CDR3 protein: CASGTPSQSTDTQYF
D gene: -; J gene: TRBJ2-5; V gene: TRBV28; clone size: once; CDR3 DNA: TGTGCCAGCAGTTTATGGCAGGGAAAACAAGAGACCCAGTACTTC; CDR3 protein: CASSLWQGKQETQYF